This T cell receptor beta chain was retrieved from a study of shared clonotypes between healthy human individuals. Study-level findings and limits: Generally, naive subsets (rather than memory subsets) showed larger estimated richness.

The CDR3 sequence is 17 residues long. V was clipped by 0 bases and J by 0 bases, with 10 bases between them. Germline V CDR1 and CDR2: SGDLS, YYNGEE. Sequencing was performed with immunoSEQ multiplex PCR; in TCRdb, only in-frame clones are kept and a portion is missing. The table has about 1 million clones, 75% seen once; the top ten hold over 1.3%. This clone was picked up a small number of times. Its antigen is as yet unknown. The sample consisted of memory CD4+ T cells sorted from blood. Subset reported: CD45RA-negative fraction. This sequence originates from a man aged 18 to 29 in good health. This chain uses TRBV9 with TRBJ1-6; D is uncertain. The CDR3, as DNA: TGTGCCAGCAGCGTAGAGGGCAGGACCTCCTATAATTCACCCCTCCACTTT. Encoded protein: CASSVEGRTSYNSPLHF.